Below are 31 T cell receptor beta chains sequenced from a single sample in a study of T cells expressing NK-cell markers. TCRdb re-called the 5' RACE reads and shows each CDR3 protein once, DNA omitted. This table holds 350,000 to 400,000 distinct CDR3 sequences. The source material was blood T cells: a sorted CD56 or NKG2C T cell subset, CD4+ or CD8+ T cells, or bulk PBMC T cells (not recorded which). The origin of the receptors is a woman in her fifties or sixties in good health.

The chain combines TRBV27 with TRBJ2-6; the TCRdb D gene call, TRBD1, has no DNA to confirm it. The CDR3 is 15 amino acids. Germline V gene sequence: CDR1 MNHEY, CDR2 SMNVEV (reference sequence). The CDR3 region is CASSPLGLGANVLTF.

This CDR3 is CASSFFRVYGYTF. The gene calls are TRBV28 and TRBJ1-2; the TCRdb call, TRBD1, lacks DNA for checking. The CDR3 length is 13 residues. CDR1 and CDR2 from the germline V gene are MDHEN and SYDVKM.

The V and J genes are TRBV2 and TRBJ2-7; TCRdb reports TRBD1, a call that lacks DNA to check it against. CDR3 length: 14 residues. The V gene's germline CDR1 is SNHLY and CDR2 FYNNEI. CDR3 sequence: CATQRDKGDYEQYF.

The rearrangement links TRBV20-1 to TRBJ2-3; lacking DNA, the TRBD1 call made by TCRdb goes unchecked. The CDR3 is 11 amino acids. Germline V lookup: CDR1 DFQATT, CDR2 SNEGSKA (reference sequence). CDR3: CSAPGGGTQYF.

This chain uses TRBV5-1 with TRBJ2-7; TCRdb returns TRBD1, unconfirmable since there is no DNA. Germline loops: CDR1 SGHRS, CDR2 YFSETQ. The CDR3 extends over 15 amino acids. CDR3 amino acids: CASSLTGQGPGEQYF.

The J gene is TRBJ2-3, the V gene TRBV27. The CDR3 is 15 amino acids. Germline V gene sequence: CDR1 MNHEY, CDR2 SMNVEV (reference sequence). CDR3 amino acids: CASSSGRQSTDTQYF.

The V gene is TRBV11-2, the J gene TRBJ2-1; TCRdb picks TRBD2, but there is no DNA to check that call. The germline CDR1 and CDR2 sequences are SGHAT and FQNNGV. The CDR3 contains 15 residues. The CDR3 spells CASSLGTSGLNEQFF.

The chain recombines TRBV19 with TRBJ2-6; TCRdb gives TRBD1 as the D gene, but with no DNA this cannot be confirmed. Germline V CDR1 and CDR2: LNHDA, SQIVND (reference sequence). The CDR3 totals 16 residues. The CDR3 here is CASSRQGAGGANVLTF.

CDR3 region: CSASQTRSGEQFF. This chain joins TRBV20-1 and TRBJ2-1; no DNA is available, so the TRBD1 call from TCRdb remains unchecked. There are 13 residues in the CDR3. From germline, CDR1 is DFQATT and CDR2 SNEGSKA (reference sequence).

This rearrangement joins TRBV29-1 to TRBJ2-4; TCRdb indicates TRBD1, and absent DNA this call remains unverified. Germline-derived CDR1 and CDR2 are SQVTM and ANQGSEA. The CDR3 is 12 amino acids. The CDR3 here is CSVAGVVDIQYF. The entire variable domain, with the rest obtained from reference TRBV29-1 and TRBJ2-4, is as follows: SAVISQKPSRDICQRGTSLTIQCQVDSQVTMMFWYRQQPGQSLTLIATANQGSEATYESGFVIDKFPISRPNLTFSTLTVSNMSPEDSSIYLCSVAGVVDIQYFGAGTRLSVL.

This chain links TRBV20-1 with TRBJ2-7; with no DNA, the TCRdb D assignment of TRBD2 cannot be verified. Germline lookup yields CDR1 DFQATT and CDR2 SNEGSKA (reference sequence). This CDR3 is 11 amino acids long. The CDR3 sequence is CSATEGDEQYF.

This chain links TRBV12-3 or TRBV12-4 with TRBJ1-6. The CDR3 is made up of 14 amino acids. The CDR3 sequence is CASRGTIGNSPLHF.

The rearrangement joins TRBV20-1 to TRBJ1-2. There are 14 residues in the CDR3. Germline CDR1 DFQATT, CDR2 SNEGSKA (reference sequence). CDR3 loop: CSASPLGQGPGYTF.

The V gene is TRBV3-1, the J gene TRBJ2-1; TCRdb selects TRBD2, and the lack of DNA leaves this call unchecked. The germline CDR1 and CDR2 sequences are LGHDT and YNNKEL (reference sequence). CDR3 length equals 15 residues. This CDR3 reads CASSQDRGLYNEQFF.

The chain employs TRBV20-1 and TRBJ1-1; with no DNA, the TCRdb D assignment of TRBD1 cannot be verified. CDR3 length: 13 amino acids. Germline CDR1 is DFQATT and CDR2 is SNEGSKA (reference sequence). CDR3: CSADLGAQGRAFF.

CDR3 loop: CASSLATSSTDTQYF. The chain carries TRBV7-7 and TRBJ2-3. The CDR3 is 15 residues long. Germline CDR1 is SSHAT and CDR2 is FNYEAQ (reference sequence).

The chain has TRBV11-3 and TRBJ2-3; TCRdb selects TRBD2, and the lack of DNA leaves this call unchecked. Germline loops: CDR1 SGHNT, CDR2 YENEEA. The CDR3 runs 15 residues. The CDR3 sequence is CASSPSGGGTATQYF.

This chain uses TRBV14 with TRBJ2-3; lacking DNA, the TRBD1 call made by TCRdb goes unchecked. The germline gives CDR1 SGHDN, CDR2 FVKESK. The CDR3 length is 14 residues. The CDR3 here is CASSRGQPGDTQYF.

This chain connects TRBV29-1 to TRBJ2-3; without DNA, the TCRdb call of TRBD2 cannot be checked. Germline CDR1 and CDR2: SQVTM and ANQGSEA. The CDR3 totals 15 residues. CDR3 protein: CSVEDHGSLRDTQYF.

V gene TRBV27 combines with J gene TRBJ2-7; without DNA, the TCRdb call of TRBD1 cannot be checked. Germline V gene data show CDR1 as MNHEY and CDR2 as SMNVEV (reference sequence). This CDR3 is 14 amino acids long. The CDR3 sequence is CASSPTGGAYEQYF.

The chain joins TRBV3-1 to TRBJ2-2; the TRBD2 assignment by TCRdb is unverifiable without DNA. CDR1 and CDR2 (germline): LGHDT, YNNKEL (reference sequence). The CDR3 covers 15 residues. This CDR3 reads CASSQDVLAIRELFF.

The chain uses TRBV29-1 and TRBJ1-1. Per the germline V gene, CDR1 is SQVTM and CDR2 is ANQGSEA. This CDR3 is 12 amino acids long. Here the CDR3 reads CSVGRRQGEAFF.

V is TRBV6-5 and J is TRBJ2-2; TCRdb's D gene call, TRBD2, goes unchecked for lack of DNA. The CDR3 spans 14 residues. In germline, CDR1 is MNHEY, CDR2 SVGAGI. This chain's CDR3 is CASTRARNTGELFF.

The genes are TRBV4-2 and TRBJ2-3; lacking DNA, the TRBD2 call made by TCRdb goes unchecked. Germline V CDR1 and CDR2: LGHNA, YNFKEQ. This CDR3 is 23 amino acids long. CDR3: CASSQDYSRRGLAGVGSTDTQYF.

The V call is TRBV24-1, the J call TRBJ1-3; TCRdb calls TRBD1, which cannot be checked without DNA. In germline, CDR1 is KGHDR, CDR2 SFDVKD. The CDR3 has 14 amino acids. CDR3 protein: CATSQGGPGNTIYF.

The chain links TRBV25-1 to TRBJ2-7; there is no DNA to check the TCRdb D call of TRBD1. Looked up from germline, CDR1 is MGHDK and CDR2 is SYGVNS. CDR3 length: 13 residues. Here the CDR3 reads CAPLGSRGYEQYF.

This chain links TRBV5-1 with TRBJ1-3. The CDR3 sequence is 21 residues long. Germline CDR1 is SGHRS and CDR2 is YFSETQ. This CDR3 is CASSKKPTDGSLTPSGNTIYF.

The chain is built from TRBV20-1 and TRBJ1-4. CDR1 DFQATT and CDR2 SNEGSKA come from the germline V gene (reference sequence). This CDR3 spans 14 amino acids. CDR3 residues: CSARERGGKEKLFF.

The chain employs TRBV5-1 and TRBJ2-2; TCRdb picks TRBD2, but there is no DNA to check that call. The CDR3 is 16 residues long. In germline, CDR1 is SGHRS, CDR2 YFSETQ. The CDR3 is CASSLTSVPARGELFF.

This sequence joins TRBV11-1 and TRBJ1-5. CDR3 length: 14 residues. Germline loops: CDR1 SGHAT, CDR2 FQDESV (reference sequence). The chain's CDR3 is CASSYEGKAQPQHF.

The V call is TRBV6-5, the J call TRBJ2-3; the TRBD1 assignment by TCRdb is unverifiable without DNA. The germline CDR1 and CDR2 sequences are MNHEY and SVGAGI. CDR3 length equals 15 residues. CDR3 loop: CASSYATGVADTQYF.